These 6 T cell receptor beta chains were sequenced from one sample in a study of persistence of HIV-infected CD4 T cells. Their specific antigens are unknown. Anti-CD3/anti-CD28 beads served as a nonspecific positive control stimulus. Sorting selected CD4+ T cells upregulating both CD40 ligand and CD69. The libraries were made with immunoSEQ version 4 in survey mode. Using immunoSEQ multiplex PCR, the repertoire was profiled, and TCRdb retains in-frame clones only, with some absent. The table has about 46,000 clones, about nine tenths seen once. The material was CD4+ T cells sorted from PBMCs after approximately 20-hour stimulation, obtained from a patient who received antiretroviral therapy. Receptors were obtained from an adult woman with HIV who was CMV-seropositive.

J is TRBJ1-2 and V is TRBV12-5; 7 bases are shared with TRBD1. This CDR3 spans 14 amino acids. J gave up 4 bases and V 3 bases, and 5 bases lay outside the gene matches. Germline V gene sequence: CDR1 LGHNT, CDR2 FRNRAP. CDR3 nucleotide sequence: TGTGCTAGTGGTTTCGGGACAGCGAGCTATGGCTACACCTTC. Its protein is CASGFGTASYGYTF.

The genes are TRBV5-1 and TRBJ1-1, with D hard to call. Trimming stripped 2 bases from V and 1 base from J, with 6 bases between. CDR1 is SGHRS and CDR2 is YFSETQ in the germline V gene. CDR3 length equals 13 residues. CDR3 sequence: CASSFMGNTEAFF. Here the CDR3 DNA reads TGCGCCAGCAGCTTTATGGGGAACACTGAAGCTTTCTTT.

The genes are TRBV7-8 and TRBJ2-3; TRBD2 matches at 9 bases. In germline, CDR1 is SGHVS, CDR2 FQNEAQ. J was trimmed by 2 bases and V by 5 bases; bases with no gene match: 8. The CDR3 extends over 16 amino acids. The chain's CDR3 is CASSPIQRGATDTQYF. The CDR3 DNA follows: TGTGCCAGCAGCCCCATCCAGCGGGGGGCCACAGATACGCAGTATTTT.

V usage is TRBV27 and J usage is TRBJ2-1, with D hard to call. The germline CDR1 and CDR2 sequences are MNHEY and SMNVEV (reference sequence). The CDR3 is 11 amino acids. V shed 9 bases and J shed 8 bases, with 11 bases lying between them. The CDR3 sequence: CASSLLHEQFF. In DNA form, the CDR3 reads TGTGCCAGTTCCTTATTGCATGAGCAGTTCTTC.

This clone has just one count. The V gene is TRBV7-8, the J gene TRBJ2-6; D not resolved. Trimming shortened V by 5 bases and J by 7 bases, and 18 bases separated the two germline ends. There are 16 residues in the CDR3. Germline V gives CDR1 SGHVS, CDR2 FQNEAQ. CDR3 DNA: TGTGCCAGCAGCCCAATCCGTCTCTTCCTAGCCAACGTCCTGACTTTC. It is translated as CASSPIRLFLANVLTF.

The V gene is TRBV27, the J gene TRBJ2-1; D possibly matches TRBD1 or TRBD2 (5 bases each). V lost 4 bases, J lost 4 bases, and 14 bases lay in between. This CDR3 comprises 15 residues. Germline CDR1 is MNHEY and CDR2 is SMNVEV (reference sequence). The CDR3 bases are TGTGCCAGCAGTTCCTCCGGGACGGATTACAATGAGCAGTTCTTC. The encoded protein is CASSSSGTDYNEQFF.